Listed here is a single TCR beta chain. This specimen belongs to a study of blood T cells in healthy people across ages. Aged roughly 6 to 90, donors were systemically healthy Caucasians from Russia. Total RNA, at least 5.5 micrograms per sample, came from PBMCs. Using a J-beta primer mix together with a sample-barcoded 5' primer, a second PCR was run for about 6 to 11 cycles. Each CDR3 protein is one row after TCRdb ran MiXCR on the 5' RACE reads. The sample yields 800,000 or so distinct CDR3 sequences, 62% seen once. The source is a man aged 25 to 40 in good health. The sequencing sample was made of blood.

CDR3 sequence: CASSNRIGAFNEKLFF. CDR3 bases: TGTGCCAGCAGCAACCGGATCGGGGCCTTTAATGAAAAACTGTTTTTT. The chain joins TRBV7-2 to TRBJ1-4, with a weak D call TRBD1 (5 bases). The germline V and J ends were trimmed by 5 bases and 4 bases, with 17 bases remaining between them. Germline CDR1 is SGHTA and CDR2 is FQGNSA. The CDR3 is 16 residues long.